The following is a TCR beta chain sequence with its context. Its antigen is still unknown. No qualities accompany the bases; no much larger clone lies one base away. The data were taken from a study of T cell responses to AZD1222 COVID-19 vaccine (dated by TCRdb to the early 2020s). Turning to the overall study: AZD1222 recipients with second doses at about 4 weeks or about 12 weeks were pooled, because spike-specific TCR depth and breadth did not differ between schedules. TCR sequencing was performed for more than 230 trial participants, of whom about 200 were given two doses of AZD1222 and roughly 25 were given two doses of MenACWY control vaccine. Trial participants were enrolled into age subgroups of 18-55, 56-69 and 70-plus years, which contained about 150, 28 and 57 TCR-sequenced participants, respectively. Study-wide conclusions, independent of this receptor: Conclusions about previously exposed vaccinees were limited because only six or seven AZD1222 recipients were SARS-CoV-2 seropositive at baseline. The 56-69-year group was small, and its depth increase did not reach significance, likely because of low power. Participants were mostly white British, with more females than males. The authors suggested clonal diversity may have been underestimated. The vaccine-associated CD4 TCRs covered the entire spike protein, and the dominant responses fell in regions 160-218 and 743-854. Because no day 14 peak-response samples were available, repertoires were characterized only after the peak T cell response. Spike-specific TCR breadth and depth rose significantly after two AZD1222 doses compared with day 0 and with MenACWY recipients. Reportedly, close to half of the unique spike-specific TCRs recognized epitopes lying outside the regions that are mutated in the B.1.351 and B.1.1.7 variants.

The CDR3 regions of human TCRbeta chains were subjected to immunosequencing. Per the source publication's procedure: Repertoire TCRs were matched against a reference library of SARS-CoV-2-specific TCRs generated with the MIRA antigen-specificity platform. Breadth was defined as the fraction of unique TCRs that were SARS-CoV-2-associated, and depth was defined as the fraction of total T cells that were SARS-CoV-2-associated. Each spike-specific TCR was assigned to its reactive spike region and to a CD4 or CD8 class using the MIRA data. Log10-transformed breadth and depth values were compared by one-way ANOVA with Sidak's multiple comparisons tests. In TCRdb, the immuneACCESS table is reduced to in-frame sequences with V and J assigned. These tables do not hold every clone; where another copy was compared, an unresolved V gene accounts for under half, and the others remain unexplained. The V and J calls and clone size are taken from that table; D and trimming were inferred from the DNA. Recorded for this sample are 110,000 to 150,000 clones; roughly nine tenths of them occurred a single time. Less than 4.5% of the sample is taken by the ten largest.

In light of the paper, this sample's time point label describes: baseline before first vaccination. Vaccinee samples came from UK trials COV001 and COV002, including a single-blind randomized controlled phase 2/3 trial of AZD1222 (ChAdOx1 nCoV-19) in healthy adults. For TCRbeta chain sequencing, PBMC samples from trial participants were taken at day 0 and at day 28 after the second dose. There are 11 amino acids in the CDR3, from cysteine to phenylalanine inclusive. Just the 33-base CDR3 DNA is kept, in frame starting at base 1. In the germline V gene, CDR1 corresponds to MNHEY and CDR2 to SVGAGI. Recombination joined TRBV6-5 with TRBJ2-7, with 7 central nucleotides matching TRBD2. This receptor was obtained from an adult in good health. The sequenced sample was peripheral blood, obtained on day 0 of AZD1222 vaccination. The CDR3 loop reads CGVAGDYEQYF. The bases are TGTGGGGTTGCGGGGGACTACGAGCAGTACTTC.